The rows below give T cell receptor beta chains drawn from one sample of a study of shared clonotypes between healthy human individuals. Clones were read by immunoSEQ multiplex PCR, and TCRdb kept only the in-frame ones, dropping some. The table has 2 million to 2.5 million clones, roughly 95% seen once. Sequenced sample: naive CD4+ T cells sorted from blood. The receptors here all came from a man between 18 and 35 years old in good health. Each CDR3 is given with its conserved first and last residue. The order of the fields is clone size, J gene, D gene, V gene, CDR3 protein, CDR3 DNA. The D gene is left open where the match is weak. Only part of the rows carry a size: once, few, many, or a class if the clone is expanded.

clone size: -
J gene: TRBJ2-7
D gene: TRBD2
V gene: TRBV7-2
CDR3 protein: CASSRGTSGLSYEQYF
CDR3 DNA: TGTGCCAGCAGCCGAGGAACTAGCGGGCTTTCCTACGAGCAGTACTTC

clone size: -
J gene: TRBJ2-5
D gene: TRBD1
V gene: TRBV30
CDR3 protein: CAWGSTGGGQWETQYF
CDR3 DNA: TGTGCCTGGGGGAGCACAGGGGGCGGGCAGTGGGAGACCCAGTACTTC

clone size: -
J gene: TRBJ1-2
D gene: -
V gene: TRBV18
CDR3 protein: CASSPESWENYGYTF
CDR3 DNA: TGTGCCAGCTCACCTGAGTCATGGGAAAACTATGGCTACACCTTC

clone size: -
J gene: TRBJ2-7
D gene: TRBD2
V gene: TRBV19
CDR3 protein: CASSQGLAGGTFVYEQYF
CDR3 DNA: TGTGCCAGTAGCCAAGGACTAGCGGGAGGAACTTTTGTTTACGAGCAGTACTTC

clone size: once
J gene: TRBJ1-1
D gene: -
V gene: TRBV29-1
CDR3 protein: CSAAGTVVPRAFF
CDR3 DNA: TGCAGCGCCGCCGGGACCGTCGTTCCGCGAGCTTTCTTT

clone size: -
J gene: TRBJ2-2
D gene: -
V gene: TRBV5-4
CDR3 protein: CASSIDTGELFF
CDR3 DNA: TGTGCCAGCAGCATCGACACCGGGGAGCTGTTTTTT

clone size: -
J gene: TRBJ1-1
D gene: TRBD1
V gene: TRBV6-6
CDR3 protein: CASSPRTGENTEAFF
CDR3 DNA: TGTGCCAGCAGTCCCCGGACAGGGGAGAACACTGAAGCTTTCTTT

clone size: -
J gene: TRBJ1-1
D gene: -
V gene: TRBV9
CDR3 protein: CASSIRQTNTEAFF
CDR3 DNA: TGTGCCAGCAGTATCAGACAGACGAACACTGAAGCTTTCTTT

clone size: -
J gene: TRBJ2-5
D gene: TRBD2
V gene: TRBV14
CDR3 protein: CASSLASGRQETQYF
CDR3 DNA: TGTGCCAGCAGCCTTGCTAGCGGGAGACAAGAGACCCAGTACTTC

clone size: -
J gene: TRBJ2-5
D gene: TRBD2
V gene: TRBV5-1
CDR3 protein: CASSLVWREGETQYF
CDR3 DNA: TGCGCCAGCAGCTTGGTGTGGAGGGAGGGAGAGACCCAGTACTTC

clone size: -
J gene: TRBJ2-3
D gene: -
V gene: TRBV6-1
CDR3 protein: CASSDLLQGTDTQYF
CDR3 DNA: TGTGCCAGCAGTGATCTCTTACAGGGCACAGATACGCAGTATTTT

clone size: -
J gene: TRBJ2-1
D gene: -
V gene: TRBV18
CDR3 protein: CASSSRGSGSSYNEQFF
CDR3 DNA: TGTGCCAGCTCATCAAGAGGCAGCGGTAGCTCCTACAATGAGCAGTTCTTC

clone size: -
J gene: TRBJ2-5
D gene: -
V gene: TRBV30
CDR3 protein: CAWGRKGQTQYF
CDR3 DNA: TGTGCCTGGGGGCGCAAGGGACAGACCCAGTACTTC

clone size: -
J gene: TRBJ2-5
D gene: -
V gene: TRBV5-1
CDR3 protein: CASSLGDQETQYF
CDR3 DNA: TGCGCCAGCAGCCTGGGGGACCAAGAGACCCAGTACTTC

clone size: -
J gene: TRBJ2-7
D gene: -
V gene: TRBV5-1
CDR3 protein: CASSETPEGRSEQYF
CDR3 DNA: TGCGCCAGCAGCGAGACCCCGGAGGGACGGAGCGAGCAGTACTTC

clone size: -
J gene: TRBJ2-7
D gene: -
V gene: TRBV6-6
CDR3 protein: CASSHPGTFDSYEQYF
CDR3 DNA: TGTGCCAGCAGTCACCCTGGGACTTTCGATTCCTACGAGCAGTACTTC

clone size: -
J gene: TRBJ1-2
D gene: -
V gene: TRBV5-1
CDR3 protein: CASSPRGGENGYTF
CDR3 DNA: TGCGCCAGCAGCCCGCGGGGAGGGGAGAACGGCTACACCTTC

clone size: -
J gene: TRBJ1-2
D gene: -
V gene: TRBV10-2
CDR3 protein: CASSEWQNGYTF
CDR3 DNA: TGCGCCAGCAGTGAGTGGCAGAATGGCTACACCTTC

clone size: -
J gene: TRBJ2-2
D gene: -
V gene: TRBV29-1
CDR3 protein: CSAAQGHGELFF
CDR3 DNA: TGCAGCGCCGCTCAGGGGCACGGGGAGCTGTTTTTT

clone size: -
J gene: TRBJ1-5
D gene: -
V gene: TRBV28
CDR3 protein: CASSLVKGSLNQPQHF
CDR3 DNA: TGTGCCAGCAGTTTGGTAAAGGGGTCCCTCAATCAGCCCCAGCATTTT

clone size: -
J gene: TRBJ2-5
D gene: -
V gene: TRBV5-1
CDR3 protein: CASSLGVRAGYQETQYF
CDR3 DNA: TGCGCCAGCAGCTTGGGGGTTAGGGCTGGGTACCAAGAGACCCAGTACTTC

clone size: -
J gene: TRBJ2-5
D gene: -
V gene: TRBV12-5
CDR3 protein: CASGLASLREPWQETQYF
CDR3 DNA: TGTGCTAGTGGTTTGGCATCCCTACGGGAGCCGTGGCAAGAGACCCAGTACTTC

clone size: -
J gene: TRBJ2-2
D gene: TRBD2
V gene: TRBV9
CDR3 protein: CASSARALPDSLAGGPNTGELFF
CDR3 DNA: TGTGCCAGCAGCGCCCGGGCACTCCCCGATTCTCTAGCGGGAGGGCCGAACACCGGGGAGCTGTTTTTT

clone size: -
J gene: TRBJ2-3
D gene: -
V gene: TRBV18
CDR3 protein: CASSPPASGDTQYF
CDR3 DNA: TGTGCCAGCTCACCACCGGCGTCGGGAGATACGCAGTATTTT

clone size: -
J gene: TRBJ1-2
D gene: TRBD1
V gene: TRBV19
CDR3 protein: CASMRGPNYGYTF
CDR3 DNA: TGTGCCAGTATGAGGGGGCCTAACTATGGCTACACCTTC

clone size: -
J gene: TRBJ2-4
D gene: -
V gene: TRBV6-5
CDR3 protein: CASSSSVAKNIQYF
CDR3 DNA: TGTGCCAGCAGTAGCTCTGTAGCCAAAAACATTCAGTACTTC

clone size: -
J gene: TRBJ2-7
D gene: -
V gene: TRBV28
CDR3 protein: CASSHREEARREQYF
CDR3 DNA: TGTGCCAGCAGTCACAGGGAGGAAGCCCGCCGCGAGCAGTACTTC

clone size: -
J gene: TRBJ1-3
D gene: TRBD1
V gene: TRBV6-6
CDR3 protein: CASTLTGGKAGNTIYF
CDR3 DNA: TGTGCCAGCACCTTGACAGGGGGCAAAGCTGGAAACACCATATATTTT

clone size: -
J gene: TRBJ2-2
D gene: -
V gene: TRBV27
CDR3 protein: CASSLVEGATGELFF
CDR3 DNA: TGTGCCAGCAGTTTGGTGGAGGGGGCGACCGGGGAGCTGTTTTTT

clone size: -
J gene: TRBJ1-2
D gene: -
V gene: TRBV7-3
CDR3 protein: CASSLAGIGGYTF
CDR3 DNA: TGTGCCAGCAGCTTAGCAGGGATTGGTGGCTACACCTTC

clone size: -
J gene: TRBJ1-2
D gene: -
V gene: TRBV5-1
CDR3 protein: CASSWGQGKSNYGYTF
CDR3 DNA: TGCGCCAGCAGCTGGGGGCAGGGGAAAAGTAACTATGGCTACACCTTC

clone size: -
J gene: TRBJ2-2
D gene: TRBD2
V gene: TRBV4-1
CDR3 protein: CASSRGLAGLGELFF
CDR3 DNA: TGCGCCAGCAGCCGGGGACTAGCGGGGCTGGGGGAGCTGTTTTTT

clone size: -
J gene: TRBJ2-1
D gene: TRBD2
V gene: TRBV6-6
CDR3 protein: CASSYSGGSSYNEQFF
CDR3 DNA: TGTGCCAGCAGTTACTCGGGGGGGAGCTCCTACAATGAGCAGTTCTTC

clone size: -
J gene: TRBJ1-2
D gene: -
V gene: TRBV5-6
CDR3 protein: CASSLAVGGVVYGYTF
CDR3 DNA: TGTGCCAGCAGCTTGGCTGTCGGGGGTGTGGTTTATGGCTACACCTTC

clone size: -
J gene: TRBJ1-2
D gene: -
V gene: TRBV10-3
CDR3 protein: CAISEYRNYGYTF
CDR3 DNA: TGTGCCATCAGTGAGTACAGAAACTATGGCTACACCTTC

clone size: -
J gene: TRBJ1-1
D gene: -
V gene: TRBV5-6
CDR3 protein: CASSFDRGAHASNTEAFF
CDR3 DNA: TGTGCCAGCAGCTTTGACCGGGGGGCGCATGCCTCGAACACTGAAGCTTTCTTT

clone size: once
J gene: TRBJ2-5
D gene: TRBD2
V gene: TRBV5-6
CDR3 protein: CASSLAGGPETQYF
CDR3 DNA: TGTGCCAGCAGCTTGGCGGGGGGGCCTGAGACCCAGTACTTC

clone size: -
J gene: TRBJ1-3
D gene: -
V gene: TRBV28
CDR3 protein: CASSLGVTAPDNF
CDR3 DNA: TGTGCCAGCAGTTTAGGAGTTACGGCACCGGATAATTTT

clone size: -
J gene: TRBJ2-7
D gene: -
V gene: TRBV14
CDR3 protein: CASSQKRVYEQYF
CDR3 DNA: TGTGCCAGCAGTCAAAAACGGGTCTACGAGCAGTACTTC

clone size: -
J gene: TRBJ1-2
D gene: -
V gene: TRBV5-5
CDR3 protein: CASSLDSFYGYTF
CDR3 DNA: TGTGCCAGCAGCTTGGACAGTTTCTATGGCTACACCTTC

clone size: once
J gene: TRBJ2-2
D gene: TRBD2
V gene: TRBV18
CDR3 protein: CASSRLAGGSHTGELFF
CDR3 DNA: TGTGCCAGCTCGAGACTAGCGGGAGGATCACACACCGGGGAGCTGTTTTTT

clone size: -
J gene: TRBJ2-2
D gene: -
V gene: TRBV5-1
CDR3 protein: CASSLEASNTGELFF
CDR3 DNA: TGCGCCAGCAGCTTGGAGGCCTCCAACACCGGGGAGCTGTTTTTT

clone size: -
J gene: TRBJ2-5
D gene: TRBD1
V gene: TRBV5-1
CDR3 protein: CASNPQPEGTGGAGTQYF
CDR3 DNA: TGCGCCAGCAACCCTCAACCCGAGGGGACAGGGGGCGCCGGGACCCAGTACTTC

clone size: -
J gene: TRBJ2-7
D gene: TRBD2
V gene: TRBV2
CDR3 protein: CASSVAGESYEQYF
CDR3 DNA: TGTGCCAGCAGTGTGGCGGGGGAATCCTACGAGCAGTACTTC

clone size: -
J gene: TRBJ2-5
D gene: -
V gene: TRBV5-4
CDR3 protein: CASSLKSGYQETQYF
CDR3 DNA: TGTGCCAGCAGCTTGAAGTCGGGCTACCAAGAGACCCAGTACTTC

clone size: -
J gene: TRBJ2-3
D gene: -
V gene: TRBV18
CDR3 protein: CASSPDDTQYF
CDR3 DNA: TGTGCCAGCTCACCGGACGATACGCAGTATTTT

clone size: once
J gene: TRBJ1-2
D gene: -
V gene: TRBV5-4
CDR3 protein: CASSLRHLGHPNPYGYTF
CDR3 DNA: TGTGCCAGCAGCTTGCGCCACTTGGGACATCCGAATCCCTATGGCTACACCTTC

clone size: few
J gene: TRBJ2-5
D gene: -
V gene: TRBV30
CDR3 protein: CAWSEGGTQYF
CDR3 DNA: TGTGCCTGGAGTGAGGGAGGGACCCAGTACTTC

clone size: -
J gene: TRBJ2-7
D gene: TRBD1
V gene: TRBV23-1
CDR3 protein: CASSQSEDREDEQYF
CDR3 DNA: TGCGCCAGCAGTCAATCAGAGGACAGGGAGGACGAGCAGTACTTC

clone size: -
J gene: TRBJ2-1
D gene: TRBD2
V gene: TRBV18
CDR3 protein: CASSPLAGGAEQFF
CDR3 DNA: TGTGCCAGCTCACCCCTAGCGGGAGGGGCTGAGCAGTTCTTC

clone size: -
J gene: TRBJ1-3
D gene: -
V gene: TRBV9
CDR3 protein: CASGASGNTIYF
CDR3 DNA: TGTGCCAGCGGAGCTTCTGGAAACACCATATATTTT

clone size: -
J gene: TRBJ2-5
D gene: -
V gene: TRBV5-1
CDR3 protein: CASSGGGSQETQYF
CDR3 DNA: TGCGCCAGCAGTGGTGGGGGATCCCAAGAGACCCAGTACTTC

clone size: -
J gene: TRBJ2-2
D gene: -
V gene: TRBV9
CDR3 protein: CASSVDYTGELFF
CDR3 DNA: TGTGCCAGCAGCGTAGACTACACCGGGGAGCTGTTTTTT

clone size: -
J gene: TRBJ1-5
D gene: TRBD1
V gene: TRBV28
CDR3 protein: CASSYPGTGFRPQHF
CDR3 DNA: TGTGCCAGCAGCTATCCCGGGACAGGGTTTCGGCCCCAGCATTTT

clone size: -
J gene: TRBJ2-7
D gene: TRBD2
V gene: TRBV7-8
CDR3 protein: CASSSQAGTSRYEQYF
CDR3 DNA: TGTGCCAGCAGCTCCCAAGCCGGGACTAGTCGATACGAGCAGTACTTC

clone size: -
J gene: TRBJ1-1
D gene: -
V gene: TRBV6-5
CDR3 protein: CAMRGQGNTEAFF
CDR3 DNA: TGTGCCATGAGAGGGCAGGGTAACACTGAAGCTTTCTTT

clone size: -
J gene: TRBJ1-1
D gene: -
V gene: TRBV5-1
CDR3 protein: CASSDPQGLSTEAFF
CDR3 DNA: TGCGCCAGCAGCGACCCTCAGGGGCTGAGCACTGAAGCTTTCTTT

clone size: -
J gene: TRBJ2-7
D gene: TRBD2
V gene: TRBV28
CDR3 protein: CASRLLAGGMIQYF
CDR3 DNA: TGTGCCAGCAGACTTCTAGCGGGGGGGATGATTCAGTACTTC

clone size: few
J gene: TRBJ2-2
D gene: TRBD2
V gene: TRBV27
CDR3 protein: CAIGLVGGELFF
CDR3 DNA: TGTGCCATCGGACTAGTTGGCGGGGAGCTGTTTTTT

clone size: -
J gene: TRBJ2-2
D gene: -
V gene: TRBV9
CDR3 protein: CASSGEVANTGELFF
CDR3 DNA: TGTGCCAGCAGCGGCGAGGTGGCTAACACCGGGGAGCTGTTTTTT